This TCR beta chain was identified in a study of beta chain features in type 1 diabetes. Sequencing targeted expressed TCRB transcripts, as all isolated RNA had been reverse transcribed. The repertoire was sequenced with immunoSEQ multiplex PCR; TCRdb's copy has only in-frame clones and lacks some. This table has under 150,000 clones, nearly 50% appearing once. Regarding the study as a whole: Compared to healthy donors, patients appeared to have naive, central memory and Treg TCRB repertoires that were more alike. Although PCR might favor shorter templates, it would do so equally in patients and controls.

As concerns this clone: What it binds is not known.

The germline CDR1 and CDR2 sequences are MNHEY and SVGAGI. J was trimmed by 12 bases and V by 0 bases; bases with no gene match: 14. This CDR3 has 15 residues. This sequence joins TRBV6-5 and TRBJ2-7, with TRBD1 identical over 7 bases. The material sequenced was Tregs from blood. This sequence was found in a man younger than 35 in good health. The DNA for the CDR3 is TGTGCCAGCAGTTACTCCGGGAAGGGGGCCCCATCTTGGTACTTC. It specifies CASSYSGKGAPSWYF.